This is a list of T cell receptor beta chains from one sample in a study of T cells in Graves' hyperthyroidism and ophthalmopathy. MiXCR, applied by TCRdb to the multiplex PCR reads, yields one record per CDR3 protein. The sample consists of about 500,000 distinct CDR3 sequences, 35% to 50% of them appearing once. Sequencing was done on a sample of peripheral blood or thyroid tissue (not recorded which). The receptors stem from an adult woman with Graves' disease, either hyperthyroidism or ophthalmopathy (not recorded which). CDR3s leave out the opening cysteine and the closing phenylalanine or tryptophan.

v_call: TRBV4-1
cdr3_aa: ASSYRTGESQPQH

v_call: TRBV7-3
cdr3_aa: ASSLTGGAHYGYT

v_call: TRBV10-3
cdr3_aa: AISELDVHVY

v_call: TRBV20-1
cdr3_aa: SARDSRDPEKLF

v_call: TRBV9
cdr3_aa: ASSVGSGQVYEQY

v_call: TRBV28
cdr3_aa: ASSLFGSGANEKLF

v_call: TRBV7-2
cdr3_aa: ASSQSVLNTEAF

v_call: TRBV19
cdr3_aa: ASSMMGGGAF

v_call: TRBV10-3
cdr3_aa: AISDELETQY

v_call: TRBV15
cdr3_aa: ATSSGQLNTEAF

v_call: TRBV27
cdr3_aa: ASRCPREQGALYSNQPQH

v_call: TRBV19
cdr3_aa: ASSMGLGDLRSQH

v_call: TRBV29-1
cdr3_aa: SVGLAGDDTGELF

v_call: TRBV29-1
cdr3_aa: RPTDGYHYEQY

v_call: TRBV29-1
cdr3_aa: SVEPGVGYGYT

v_call: TRBV29-1
cdr3_aa: SVSLGPTYEQY

v_call: TRBV29-1
cdr3_aa: SVERQRNTIY

v_call: TRBV4-1
cdr3_aa: ASSQEGLASSYEQY

v_call: TRBV29-1
cdr3_aa: SVAPGTGAEAF

v_call: TRBV20-1
cdr3_aa: SARGPG

v_call: TRBV7-6
cdr3_aa: ASSLVAGATVQPQH

v_call: TRBV5-8
cdr3_aa: ASSLGQGEVYGYT

v_call: TRBV7-2
cdr3_aa: ASSLSGARAYVLT

v_call: TRBV15
cdr3_aa: ATSTRLRGQAEAF

v_call: TRBV6-1
cdr3_aa: ASSELNGYGYT

v_call: TRBV11-2
cdr3_aa: ASSSWTGNEKLF

v_call: TRBV20-1
cdr3_aa: SAMPTGGVAF

v_call: TRBV20-1
cdr3_aa: SARDPLAATYEQY

v_call: TRBV11-2
cdr3_aa: ASSNPSEQY